The sequence of this T cell receptor beta chain was determined in a study of regulatory T cells in long-lasting Graves disease. Study overall: New Graves' disease cases had less than 3 months of antithyroid drugs.

Specified time point: newly diagnosed GD, antithyroid drugs for less than 3 months. Researchers made the TCR library from RNA that was extracted from PBMCs. CDR3 regions were amplified by Arm-PCR using iRepertoire HTBI primers to build TCR beta libraries. TCRdb recomputed calls from the multiplex PCR reads with MiXCR, one row per CDR3 protein. The repertoire holds more than 450,000 distinct CDR3 sequences, with around 16% as singletons. This CDR3 comprises 10 residues. Germline assignment: CDR1 MGHDK and CDR2 SYGVNS. V gave up 10 bases and J gave up 1 base, with 4 bases separating them. The sample also formed part of further work on T cells in Graves' hyperthyroidism and ophthalmopathy. That source notes: The authors deemed Graves' hyperthyroidism stable absent ophthalmopathy progression within 18 months.

The source is a man aged 35-49 years with Graves disease. The chain uses TRBV25-1 and TRBJ2-5; no clear D. Sequences were derived from peripheral blood mononuclear cells (PBMCs), sampled at new diagnosis, from a patient treated with antithyroid drugs. The CDR3 region is CATFQETQYF. DNA of the CDR3: TGTGCCACCTTCCAAGAGACCCAGTACTTC.